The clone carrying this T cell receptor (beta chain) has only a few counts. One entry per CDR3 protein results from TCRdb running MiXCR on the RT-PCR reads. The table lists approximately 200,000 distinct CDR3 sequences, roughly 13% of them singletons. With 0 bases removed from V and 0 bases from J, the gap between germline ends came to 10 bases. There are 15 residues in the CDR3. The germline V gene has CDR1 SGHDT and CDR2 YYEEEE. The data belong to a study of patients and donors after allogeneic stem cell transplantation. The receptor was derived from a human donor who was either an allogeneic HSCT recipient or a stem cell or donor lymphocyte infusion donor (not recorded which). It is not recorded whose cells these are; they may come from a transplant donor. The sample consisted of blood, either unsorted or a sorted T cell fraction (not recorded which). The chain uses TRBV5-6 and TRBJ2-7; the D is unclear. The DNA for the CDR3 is TGTGCCAGCAGCTTGGGTGCCCTAAGCTCCTACGAGCAGTACTTC. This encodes CASSLGALSSYEQYF. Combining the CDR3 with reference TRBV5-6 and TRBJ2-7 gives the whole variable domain DAGVTQSPTHLIKTRGQQVTLRCSPKSGHDTVSWYQQALGQGPQFIFQYYEEEERQRGNFPDRFSGHQFPNYSSELNVNALLLGDSALYLCASSLGALSSYEQYFGPGTRLTVT.